This T cell receptor (beta chain) originates from a study of blood T cell repertoires in COVID-19. The V gene lost 6 bases and the J gene lost 3 bases, with 9 bases spanning the gap. There are 12 residues in the CDR3. Germline CDR1 and CDR2: WSHSY and SAAADI. Using immunoSEQ multiplex PCR, the repertoire was profiled, and TCRdb retains in-frame clones only, with some absent. The table records 220,000 or so clones, about 80% of them present only once. The V call is TRBV10-2, the J call TRBJ2-7, with D uncertain. The sequence was collected from a middle-aged woman with acute COVID-19. The material sequenced was PBMCs or T cells enriched from blood (not recorded which). Here the CDR3 DNA reads TGCGCCAGCAGGCCCACTCTCTACGAGCAGTACTTC. Protein: CASRPTLYEQYF.